These 6 T cell receptor beta chains were sequenced from one sample in a study. TCRdb re-analysed the RT-PCR reads in MiXCR, keeping a single row per CDR3 protein. The sample includes 550,000 to 750,000 distinct CDR3 sequences, approximately 15% of them seen just once. The specimen was memory CD4+ T cells from blood. The receptors originated from a female donor in good health, serving as a healthy control.

This chain uses TRBV11-2 with TRBJ1-4; D gene unclear. The V end lost 6 bases, the J end lost 2 bases, and 10 bases lay between the germline ends. The CDR3 has 14 amino acids. Germline assignment: CDR1 SGHAT and CDR2 FQNNGV. The chain's CDR3 is CASSLSPTNEKLFF. The CDR3 DNA sequence: TGTGCCAGCAGTCTGTCACCCACTAATGAAAAACTGTTTTTT.

This clonotype was counted many times. The V gene is TRBV29-1, the J gene TRBJ2-4; D is unclear. CDR3 length: 13 residues. The V end lost 4 bases, the J end lost 2 bases, and 9 bases lay between the germline ends. Per the germline V gene, CDR1 is SQVTM and CDR2 is ANQGSEA. The CDR3 reads CSVAHSTKNIQYF. In DNA, the CDR3 is TGCAGCGTTGCGCATAGCACCAAAAACATTCAGTACTTC.

This clonotype was seen repeatedly, ten times or more. The rearrangement uses TRBV6-5 and TRBJ1-3; D perhaps matches TRBD1 (5 bases). V lost 5 bases and J lost 2, with 13 bases in between. The CDR3 consists of 15 residues. The germline CDR1 and CDR2 sequences are MNHEY and SVGAGI. This CDR3 is CASSRNGAPGNTIYF. The CDR3 region has the DNA TGTGCCAGCAGTAGGAACGGGGCACCTGGAAACACCATATATTTT.

The chain uses TRBV30 and TRBJ2-5; D is unclear. Germline V gene data show CDR1 as GTSNPN and CDR2 as SVGIG (reference sequence). CDR3 length equals 12 residues. Trimming shortened V by 1 base and J by 5 bases, and 8 bases separated the two germline ends. The CDR3 DNA sequence: TGTGCCTGGAGTGGCCTAATGGAGACCCAGTACTTC. Translated, it gives CAWSGLMETQYF.

This clonotype was picked up many times. This chain links TRBV4-2 with TRBJ1-5, with D unresolved. The CDR3 loop spans 15 amino acids. The germline gives CDR1 LGHNA, CDR2 YNFKEQ. V lost 6 bases to trimming and J lost 2 bases, with 14 bases between them. The CDR3 sequence is CASSRDLWGNQPQHF. CDR3 nucleotide sequence: TGTGCCAGCAGTCGAGACCTATGGGGCAATCAGCCCCAGCATTTT.

V usage is TRBV4-1 and J usage is TRBJ1-6; D gene unclear. Deletions cut 1 base from V and 4 bases from J, with 14 bases between. The CDR3 runs to 17 residues. Germline CDR1 MGHRA, CDR2 YSYEKL. The CDR3 reads CASSQVDMFVYNSPLHF. The CDR3 DNA is TGCGCCAGCAGCCAAGTCGATATGTTTGTGTATAATTCACCCCTCCACTTT.